This is a list of T cell receptor beta chains from one sample in a study of response to subunit inactivated influenza vaccine. Each CDR3 protein gets one entry after TCRdb re-called the RT-PCR reads with MiXCR. The sample has around 180,000 distinct CDR3 sequences, roughly 8.7% seen once. Specimen: non-naive T cells sorted from PBMCs, collected on the day of vaccination. The receptors come from a man in his forties or fifties who received an inactivated influenza vaccine. Each CDR3 is given with its conserved first and last residue. Each record gives: J gene, clone size, CDR3 length, D gene, V gene, CDR3 protein, CDR3 DNA. A D gene is named only where the DNA matches it firmly. Not all rows give a size; the values are once, few, many and, for expanded clones, a class.

J gene: TRBJ1-2
clone size: .
CDR3 length: 14
D gene: .
V gene: TRBV5-6
CDR3 protein: CASSPGGVNYGYTF
CDR3 DNA: TGTGCCAGCAGCCCGGGGGGGGTTAACTATGGCTACACCTTC

J gene: TRBJ1-6
clone size: many
CDR3 length: 16
D gene: .
V gene: TRBV7-8
CDR3 protein: CASSLRRSSYNSPLHF
CDR3 DNA: TGTGCCAGCAGCTTAAGACGCAGCTCCTATAATTCACCCCTCCACTTT

J gene: TRBJ2-2
clone size: .
CDR3 length: 16
D gene: .
V gene: TRBV6-2/TRBV6-3
CDR3 protein: CASSAPRGVDTGELFF
CDR3 DNA: TGTGCCAGCTCCGCCCCCAGGGGAGTAGACACCGGGGAGCTGTTTTTT

J gene: TRBJ2-5
clone size: many
CDR3 length: 12
D gene: .
V gene: TRBV7-9
CDR3 protein: CASSSVEETQYF
CDR3 DNA: TGTGCCAGCAGCTCCGTTGAAGAGACCCAGTACTTC

J gene: TRBJ2-5
clone size: few
CDR3 length: 13
D gene: TRBD2
V gene: TRBV20-1
CDR3 protein: CSVLAGGQETQYF
CDR3 DNA: TGCAGTGTTCTAGCGGGGGGACAAGAGACCCAGTACTTC

J gene: TRBJ2-3
clone size: few
CDR3 length: 15
D gene: .
V gene: TRBV4-3
CDR3 protein: CASSQAVQAADTQYF
CDR3 DNA: TGCGCCAGCAGCCAAGCTGTCCAGGCGGCAGATACGCAGTATTTT

J gene: TRBJ1-2
clone size: few
CDR3 length: 15
D gene: .
V gene: TRBV15
CDR3 protein: CATSRDPTANYGYTF
CDR3 DNA: TGTGCCACCAGCAGAGATCCCACGGCTAACTATGGCTACACCTTC

J gene: TRBJ2-3
clone size: many
CDR3 length: 20
D gene: TRBD2
V gene: TRBV15
CDR3 protein: CATSREAVWASGRASDTQYF
CDR3 DNA: TGTGCCACCAGCAGAGAGGCGGTCTGGGCTAGCGGGAGGGCCTCAGATACGCAGTATTTT

J gene: TRBJ1-2
clone size: .
CDR3 length: 14
D gene: TRBD1
V gene: TRBV3-1
CDR3 protein: CASSPTGQNYGYTF
CDR3 DNA: TGTGCCAGCAGCCCCACGGGACAGAACTATGGCTACACCTTC

J gene: TRBJ1-5
clone size: many
CDR3 length: 15
D gene: .
V gene: TRBV12-3/TRBV12-4
CDR3 protein: CASSLGTGSNQPQHF
CDR3 DNA: TGTGCCAGCAGTTTAGGTACAGGTAGCAATCAGCCCCAGCATTTT

J gene: TRBJ2-3
clone size: .
CDR3 length: 14
D gene: .
V gene: TRBV7-2
CDR3 protein: CASSPLGLTDTQYF
CDR3 DNA: TGTGCCAGCAGCCCGCTGGGGCTCACAGATACGCAGTATTTT

J gene: TRBJ2-1
clone size: .
CDR3 length: 16
D gene: TRBD1
V gene: TRBV4-3
CDR3 protein: CASSLSGTGVIGEQFF
CDR3 DNA: TGCGCCAGCAGCCTTTCCGGGACAGGGGTCATCGGGGAGCAGTTCTTC

J gene: TRBJ2-1
clone size: few
CDR3 length: 13
D gene: TRBD2
V gene: TRBV3-1
CDR3 protein: CASRISGSWEQFF
CDR3 DNA: TGTGCCAGCAGGATAAGCGGGAGTTGGGAGCAGTTCTTC

J gene: TRBJ2-3
clone size: many
CDR3 length: 15
D gene: TRBD1
V gene: TRBV2
CDR3 protein: CASSPDRVIADTQYF
CDR3 DNA: TGTGCCAGCAGCCCGGACAGGGTAATCGCAGATACGCAGTATTTT

J gene: TRBJ2-4
clone size: many
CDR3 length: 14
D gene: .
V gene: TRBV10-3
CDR3 protein: CAISESWTENIQYF
CDR3 DNA: TGTGCCATCAGTGAGTCGTGGACAGAAAACATTCAGTACTTC

J gene: TRBJ1-1
clone size: many
CDR3 length: 15
D gene: .
V gene: TRBV2
CDR3 protein: CASSEEGVSNTEAFF
CDR3 DNA: TGTGCCAGCAGTGAAGAAGGAGTTTCGAACACTGAAGCTTTCTTT

J gene: TRBJ2-7
clone size: many
CDR3 length: 14
D gene: TRBD2
V gene: TRBV7-9
CDR3 protein: CASGGTSGGYEQYF
CDR3 DNA: TGTGCCAGCGGGGGGACTAGCGGGGGCTACGAGCAGTACTTC

J gene: TRBJ2-7
clone size: .
CDR3 length: 14
D gene: .
V gene: TRBV11-2
CDR3 protein: CASSLAQGAEEQYF
CDR3 DNA: TGTGCCAGCAGCTTAGCCCAGGGCGCCGAGGAGCAGTACTTC

J gene: TRBJ2-1
clone size: few
CDR3 length: 15
D gene: TRBD2
V gene: TRBV20-1
CDR3 protein: CSARESGSSYNEQFF
CDR3 DNA: TGCAGTGCTAGAGAGAGCGGGAGCTCCTACAATGAGCAGTTCTTC

J gene: TRBJ1-3
clone size: many
CDR3 length: 15
D gene: .
V gene: TRBV6-5
CDR3 protein: CASSSHGQSGNTIYF
CDR3 DNA: TGTGCCAGCAGTTCCCACGGACAGTCTGGAAACACCATATATTTT

J gene: TRBJ2-1
clone size: few
CDR3 length: 16
D gene: .
V gene: TRBV28
CDR3 protein: CASSFSRDPLYNEQFF
CDR3 DNA: TGTGCCAGCAGTTTCTCTCGGGACCCCCTCTACAATGAGCAGTTCTTC

J gene: TRBJ2-7
clone size: few
CDR3 length: 15
D gene: TRBD1
V gene: TRBV5-6
CDR3 protein: CASSFWDRGSGEQYF
CDR3 DNA: TGTGCCAGCAGCTTCTGGGACAGGGGTTCGGGGGAGCAGTACTTC

J gene: TRBJ2-1
clone size: .
CDR3 length: 14
D gene: .
V gene: TRBV20-1
CDR3 protein: CSAGPLNFYNEQFF
CDR3 DNA: TGCAGTGCCGGACCGCTTAATTTTTACAATGAGCAGTTCTTC

J gene: TRBJ1-2
clone size: .
CDR3 length: 16
D gene: TRBD1
V gene: TRBV7-8
CDR3 protein: CASSLAHRGTNYGYTF
CDR3 DNA: TGTGCCAGCAGCTTAGCTCACAGGGGAACCAACTATGGCTACACCTTC

J gene: TRBJ2-1
clone size: few
CDR3 length: 15
D gene: .
V gene: TRBV12-3/TRBV12-4
CDR3 protein: CASSPRERQKSEQFF
CDR3 DNA: TGTGCCAGCAGCCCTAGGGAGCGGCAAAAATCAGAGCAGTTCTTC

J gene: TRBJ2-5
clone size: .
CDR3 length: 17
D gene: TRBD2
V gene: TRBV11-1
CDR3 protein: CASSLAVAGALQETQYF
CDR3 DNA: TGTGCCAGCAGCTTAGCGGTAGCGGGAGCCCTCCAAGAGACCCAGTACTTC

J gene: TRBJ2-7
clone size: many
CDR3 length: 16
D gene: TRBD2
V gene: TRBV7-2
CDR3 protein: CASSPGTSGRTYEQYF
CDR3 DNA: TGTGCCAGCAGCCCCGGGACTAGCGGACGAACCTACGAGCAGTACTTC

J gene: TRBJ2-7
clone size: many
CDR3 length: 14
D gene: .
V gene: TRBV7-8
CDR3 protein: CASSTGPANYEQYF
CDR3 DNA: TGTGCCAGCAGCACGGGACCGGCTAACTACGAGCAGTACTTC

J gene: TRBJ2-5
clone size: .
CDR3 length: 16
D gene: TRBD2
V gene: TRBV7-2
CDR3 protein: CASSPGTSSYQETQYF
CDR3 DNA: TGTGCCAGCAGCCCCGGGACTAGCTCTTACCAAGAGACCCAGTACTTC

J gene: TRBJ2-7
clone size: many
CDR3 length: 12
D gene: TRBD1
V gene: TRBV20-1
CDR3 protein: CSVMTGSYEQYF
CDR3 DNA: TGCAGTGTGATGACAGGGTCCTACGAGCAGTACTTC

J gene: TRBJ2-7
clone size: .
CDR3 length: 13
D gene: .
V gene: TRBV11-3
CDR3 protein: CASSLRPLGEQYF
CDR3 DNA: TGTGCCAGCAGCTTACGCCCCTTGGGCGAGCAGTACTTC

J gene: TRBJ2-7
clone size: few
CDR3 length: 17
D gene: .
V gene: TRBV4-2
CDR3 protein: CASSQDLVRATPYEQYF
CDR3 DNA: TGTGCCAGCAGCCAAGATTTAGTCAGGGCAACCCCCTACGAGCAGTACTTC

J gene: TRBJ2-7
clone size: few
CDR3 length: 11
D gene: .
V gene: TRBV29-1
CDR3 protein: CSVGEDYEQYF
CDR3 DNA: TGCAGCGTCGGGGAGGACTACGAGCAGTACTTC

J gene: TRBJ1-5
clone size: many
CDR3 length: 13
D gene: .
V gene: TRBV7-2
CDR3 protein: CASSSVWNQPQHF
CDR3 DNA: TGTGCCAGCAGCTCTGTCTGGAATCAGCCCCAGCATTTT

J gene: TRBJ2-5
clone size: many
CDR3 length: 15
D gene: .
V gene: TRBV5-1
CDR3 protein: CASSLFGGAQETQYF
CDR3 DNA: TGCGCCAGCAGCTTGTTTGGGGGCGCCCAAGAGACCCAGTACTTC

J gene: TRBJ1-6
clone size: few
CDR3 length: 13
D gene: .
V gene: TRBV20-1
CDR3 protein: CSASGTYNSPLHF
CDR3 DNA: TGCAGTGCTAGTGGTACCTATAATTCACCCCTCCACTTT

J gene: TRBJ2-3
clone size: .
CDR3 length: 12
D gene: .
V gene: TRBV20-1
CDR3 protein: CSAPTRTDTQYF
CDR3 DNA: TGCAGTGCCCCTACCCGCACAGATACGCAGTATTTT

J gene: TRBJ2-1
clone size: few
CDR3 length: 13
D gene: .
V gene: TRBV7-2
CDR3 protein: CASSLIPDNEQFF
CDR3 DNA: TGTGCCAGCAGCTTGATCCCGGACAATGAGCAGTTCTTC

J gene: TRBJ1-3
clone size: few
CDR3 length: 14
D gene: .
V gene: TRBV7-2
CDR3 protein: CASSLDGLGNTIYF
CDR3 DNA: TGTGCCAGCAGCTTAGACGGGTTAGGGAACACCATATATTTT

J gene: TRBJ2-7
clone size: many
CDR3 length: 13
D gene: .
V gene: TRBV6-2/TRBV6-3
CDR3 protein: CASSSRPDYEQYF
CDR3 DNA: TGTGCCAGCAGCTCACGCCCCGACTACGAGCAGTACTTC

J gene: TRBJ2-2
clone size: few
CDR3 length: 16
D gene: TRBD1
V gene: TRBV24-1
CDR3 protein: CATSGWTGSNTGELFF
CDR3 DNA: TGTGCCACCAGTGGGTGGACAGGATCGAACACCGGGGAGCTGTTTTTT

J gene: TRBJ2-1
clone size: many
CDR3 length: 15
D gene: .
V gene: TRBV7-2
CDR3 protein: CASSLERSSYNEQFF
CDR3 DNA: TGTGCCAGCAGCTTAGAAAGGAGCTCCTACAATGAGCAGTTCTTC

J gene: TRBJ2-1
clone size: .
CDR3 length: 14
D gene: TRBD2
V gene: TRBV20-1
CDR3 protein: CSARNSGGLNEQFF
CDR3 DNA: TGCAGTGCTAGAAATAGCGGGGGTTTAAATGAGCAGTTCTTC

J gene: TRBJ2-2
clone size: few
CDR3 length: 15
D gene: TRBD1
V gene: TRBV15
CDR3 protein: CATSRGTGGDGELFF
CDR3 DNA: TGTGCCACCAGCAGAGGGACAGGGGGCGACGGGGAGCTGTTTTTT